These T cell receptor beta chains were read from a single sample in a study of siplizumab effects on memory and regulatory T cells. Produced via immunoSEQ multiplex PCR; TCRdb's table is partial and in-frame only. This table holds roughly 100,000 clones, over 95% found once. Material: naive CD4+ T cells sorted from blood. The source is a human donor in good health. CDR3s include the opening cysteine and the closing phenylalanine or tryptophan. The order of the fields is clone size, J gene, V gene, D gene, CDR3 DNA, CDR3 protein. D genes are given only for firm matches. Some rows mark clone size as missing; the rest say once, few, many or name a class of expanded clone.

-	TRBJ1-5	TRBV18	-	TGTGCCAGCTCAAAAGGGAATAGCAATCAGCCCCAGCATTTT	CASSKGNSNQPQHF
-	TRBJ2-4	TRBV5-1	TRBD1	TGCGCCAGCAGCTCCCCTGCCGGACAGGGGGCAGGAAACATTCAGTACTTC	CASSSPAGQGAGNIQYF
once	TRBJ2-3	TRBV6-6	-	TGTGCCAGCAGTCCCGGGGTGCCGGGGGATACGCAGTATTTT	CASSPGVPGDTQYF
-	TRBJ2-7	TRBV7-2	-	TGTGCCAGCAGCGAGGGGGGCGGGGGCACCTACGAGCAGTACTTC	CASSEGGGGTYEQYF
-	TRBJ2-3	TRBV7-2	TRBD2	TGTGCCAGCAGGGGAGCGGGGGGGCCGGAAGATACGCAGTATTTT	CASRGAGGPEDTQYF
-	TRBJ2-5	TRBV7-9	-	TGTGCCAGCAGCCGGGACTCCGGAGAGACCCAGTACTTC	CASSRDSGETQYF
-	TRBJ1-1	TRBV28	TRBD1	TGTGCCAGCAGTTTCCGGGACAGCCTTGAAGCTTTCTTT	CASSFRDSLEAFF
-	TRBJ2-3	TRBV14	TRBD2	TGTGCCAGCAGCCAAAAACCGGGACTAAGGTCAGATACGCAGTATTTT	CASSQKPGLRSDTQYF
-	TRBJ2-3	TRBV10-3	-	TGTGCCATCAACGGGGATATTAGCACAGATACGCAGTATTTT	CAINGDISTDTQYF
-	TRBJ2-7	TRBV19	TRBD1	TGTGCCAGTAATCTGGACAGGGGCTACGAGCAGTACTTC	CASNLDRGYEQYF
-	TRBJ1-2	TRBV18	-	TGTGCCAGCTCCCAACAAAACCAGAATGGCTACACCTTC	CASSQQNQNGYTF
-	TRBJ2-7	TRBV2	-	TGTGCCAGCGGGGAAAGCAGGTTCCCCTACGAGCAGTACTTC	CASGESRFPYEQYF
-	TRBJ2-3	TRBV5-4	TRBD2	TGTGCCAGCAGCACGTACTACTCCGCGGGGGGCGCGGATACGCAGTATTTT	CASSTYYSAGGADTQYF
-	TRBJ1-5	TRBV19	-	TGTGCCAGTAGTCTCAACCGGGACTTCAATCAGCCCCAGCATTTT	CASSLNRDFNQPQHF
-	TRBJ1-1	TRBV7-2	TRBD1	TGTGCCAGCAGCCTGACGGGGCAGGGGGACACTGAAGCTTTCTTT	CASSLTGQGDTEAFF
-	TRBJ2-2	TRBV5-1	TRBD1	TGCGCCAGCAGCTGGGACAGGGGGACGGGTACCGGGGAGCTGTTTTTT	CASSWDRGTGTGELFF
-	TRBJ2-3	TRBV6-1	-	TGTGCCAGCAACTCCGAAGACTCTAGCACAGATACGCAGTATTTT	CASNSEDSSTDTQYF
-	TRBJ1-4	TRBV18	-	TGTGCCAGCTCACCAGCCGCAACTAATGAAAAACTGTTTTTT	CASSPAATNEKLFF
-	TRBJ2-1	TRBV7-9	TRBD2	TGTGCCAGCAGCAGGGGACTAGCGGGGGGGCCGGCCCATGAGCAGTTCTTC	CASSRGLAGGPAHEQFF
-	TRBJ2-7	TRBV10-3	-	TGTGCCATCAGTGAGTCTACCCCTGGAGAGCAGTACTTC	CAISESTPGEQYF
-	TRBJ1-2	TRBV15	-	TGTGCCACCAGCAGAGACTCCAGGGGCTACACCTTC	CATSRDSRGYTF
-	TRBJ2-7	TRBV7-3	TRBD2	TGTGCCAGCAGCTTAGGGGGGGACCACGAGCAGTACTTC	CASSLGGDHEQYF
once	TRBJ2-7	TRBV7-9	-	TGTGCCAGCAGCTCACGGGTTACGGGATCCTCCTACGAGCAGTACTTC	CASSSRVTGSSYEQYF
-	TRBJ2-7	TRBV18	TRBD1	TGTGCCAGCTCACCACGACAGGGGACGAACGAGCAGTACTTC	CASSPRQGTNEQYF
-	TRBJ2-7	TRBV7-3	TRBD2	TGTGCCAGCAGCCCATTAGGTAGCGGGGGGTACGAGCAGTACTTC	CASSPLGSGGYEQYF
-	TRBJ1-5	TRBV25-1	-	TGTGCCAGCAGTGAATCGGGCAGGGAATACCAGCCCCAGCATTTT	CASSESGREYQPQHF
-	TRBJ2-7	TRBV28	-	TGTGCCAGCAGTTTAACCATCTACGAGCAGTACTTC	CASSLTIYEQYF
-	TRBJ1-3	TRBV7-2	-	TGTGCCAGCAGCTTAACCCCGGACTTAACTGGAAACACCATATATTTT	CASSLTPDLTGNTIYF